These 24 T cell receptor beta chains came from one sample sequenced in a study of T cell repertoires in cytomegalovirus infection. These receptors' antigens are unknown. Each CDR3 protein is one row after TCRdb ran MiXCR on the reads. The data show 830,000 or so distinct CDR3 sequences, 30% to 35% seen once. Specimen: cultured CD8+ T cells from PBMCs, collected from culture after CMV antigen stimulation. The receptors were gathered from a human donor in good health (CMV status not recorded). Some clones in this sample may be carry-over from other donors' samples.

J is TRBJ2-1 and V is TRBV6-6; 12 nucleotides align to TRBD2. With V trimmed by 2 bases and J by 5 bases, 7 bases remained unmatched. Looked up from germline, CDR1 is MNHNY and CDR2 is SVGAGI (reference sequence). This CDR3 has 17 amino acids. The CDR3 reads CASSYDLAGGPNNEQFF. The DNA of the CDR3 is TGTGCCAGCAGTTACGACCTAGCGGGGGGGCCTAACAATGAGCAGTTCTTC.

The chain couples TRBV4-1 to TRBJ2-7, with D possibly being TRBD1 or TRBD2 (6 bases each). Trimming took off 5 bases at V and 7 bases at J, with 24 bases between the two ends. The CDR3 has 16 residues. Germline CDR1 MGHRA, CDR2 YSYEKL. CDR3: CASSARGHPQPIEQYF. The CDR3 coding sequence is TGCGCCAGCAGCGCGCGGGGACATCCCCAACCCATTGAGCAGTACTTC.

This clonotype was seen a handful of times. CDR3 DNA: TGCGCCAGCAGCCCCAGGGGTACCCCTGAAGCTTTCTTT. As protein: CASSPRGTPEAFF. The chain uses TRBV5-1 and TRBJ1-1; the D gene is possibly TRBD1 (6 bases). Trimming cost V 4 bases and J 6 bases, with 13 bases left between them. This CDR3 region has 13 residues. CDR1 is SGHRS and CDR2 is YFSETQ in the germline V gene.

This clonotype has just a few counts. The chain uses TRBV5-6 and TRBJ1-6; 7 bases are shared with TRBD1. CDR3 size: 15 residues. Germline V gene data show CDR1 as SGHDT and CDR2 as YYEEEE. The V and J ends lost 5 bases and 6 bases, in that order; junction bases with no gene match: 8. CDR3 DNA sequence: TGTGCCAGCAGGGGGACAGAAGCCCCTAATTCACCCCTCCACTTT. Its protein is CASRGTEAPNSPLHF. Complete variable domain (other parts from reference TRBV5-6 and TRBJ1-6): DAGVTQSPTHLIKTRGQQVTLRCSPKSGHDTVSWYQQALGQGPQFIFQYYEEEERQRGNFPDRFSGHQFPNYSSELNVNALLLGDSALYLCASRGTEAPNSPLHFGNGTRLTVT.

This clonotype has a count of ten or more. The genes are TRBV7-2 and TRBJ2-7; a weak D match, TRBD1 (6 bases). Between the trimmed V and J ends, which lost 1 base and 0 bases, there was a span of 10 bases. This CDR3 contains 15 residues. Germline V lookup: CDR1 SGHTA, CDR2 FQGNSA. DNA of the CDR3: TGTGCCAGCAGCTTAGACGTGGGGGCCTCCTACGAGCAGTACGTC. Translating gives CASSLDVGASYEQYV.

This clonotype was seen ten or more times. The chain recombines TRBV12-3 or TRBV12-4 with TRBJ2-1; the match to TRBD2 covers 16 bases. V lost 2 bases to trimming and J lost 7 bases; unmatched junction nucleotides: 11. The CDR3 loop spans 19 amino acids. The CDR3 spells CASSLPGLAGGRNWNEQFF. CDR3 in DNA: TGTGCCAGCAGTTTACCGGGACTAGCGGGGGGGCGGAACTGGAATGAGCAGTTCTTC.

This chain uses TRBV28 with TRBJ1-5, with 7 bases identical to TRBD1. Per germline, CDR1 MDHEN and CDR2 SYDVKM. This CDR3 is 15 amino acids long. V dropped 2 bases and J dropped 4; count of bases not matched to a gene: 5. CDR3 region: CASSLLGTVNQPQHF. The CDR3 DNA reads as TGTGCCAGCAGTTTACTAGGGACAGTTAATCAGCCCCAGCATTTT.

V is TRBV6-5 and J is TRBJ1-1; D uncertain. The V and J ends lost 2 bases and 7 bases respectively, with 8 bases between them. The length of the CDR3 is 12 residues. Germline V gene data show CDR1 as MNHEY and CDR2 as SVGAGI. In nucleotides, the CDR3 is TGTGCCAGCAGTTACAGGGTGGATGAAGCTTTCTTT. It yields the protein CASSYRVDEAFF.

A single count supports this clonotype. This sequence joins TRBV7-6 and TRBJ2-1; 9 nucleotides agree with TRBD2. CDR1 is SGHVS, CDR2 FNYEAQ, per germline. V gave up 3 bases and J gave up 9 bases; unmatched junction bases: 21. This CDR3 comprises 19 residues. The CDR3 DNA follows: TGTGCCAGCAGCTTCCCCGGGACTAGCAGACGGGGCGACAATATTGAGCAGTTCTTC. Amino acid sequence: CASSFPGTSRRGDNIEQFF. The full variable domain, its missing parts supplied by reference TRBV7-6 and TRBJ2-1, is GAGVSQSPRYKVTKRGQDVALRCDPISGHVSLYWYRQALGQGPEFLTYFNYEAQQDKSGLPNDRFSAERPEGSISTLTIQRTEQRDSAMYRCASSFPGTSRRGDNIEQFFGPGTRLTVL.

This clonotype showed up just a few times. V usage is TRBV5-6 and J usage is TRBJ1-2, with 11 positions matching TRBD1. Germline loops: CDR1 SGHDT, CDR2 YYEEEE. Trimming at V came to 0 bases and at J to 5 bases, leaving 3 bases not matched to a gene. The CDR3 is made up of 15 amino acids. The chain's CDR3 is CASSLGTGGRYGYTF. CDR3 DNA sequence: TGTGCCAGCAGCTTGGGGACAGGGGGCCGGTATGGCTACACCTTC. Using reference TRBV5-6 and TRBJ1-2 for the parts outside the CDR3, the full variable domain is DAGVTQSPTHLIKTRGQQVTLRCSPKSGHDTVSWYQQALGQGPQFIFQYYEEEERQRGNFPDRFSGHQFPNYSSELNVNALLLGDSALYLCASSLGTGGRYGYTFGSGTRLTVV.

This clonotype was counted a few times. The rearrangement uses TRBV4-1 and TRBJ1-5; D might be TRBD1 (5 bases). The germline gives CDR1 MGHRA, CDR2 YSYEKL. The CDR3 has 16 amino acids. Trimming shortened V by 1 base and J by 3 bases, and 13 bases separated the two germline ends. The CDR3: CASSQAGFSDNQPQHF. The CDR3, as DNA: TGCGCCAGCAGCCAAGCAGGGTTTAGCGACAATCAGCCCCAGCATTTT.

The chain joins TRBV9 to TRBJ1-2; TRBD1 matches 8 bases. Per germline, CDR1 SGDLS and CDR2 YYNGEE. The CDR3 extends over 11 amino acids. V lost 4 bases to trimming and J lost 13 bases; unmatched junction nucleotides: 6. CDR3 protein: CASSSGQGSTF. The CDR3 bases are TGTGCCAGCAGCTCCGGACAGGGATCCACCTTC.

The chain combines TRBV27 with TRBJ1-5, with D unresolved. Germline-derived CDR1 and CDR2 are MNHEY and SMNVEV (reference sequence). The germline V and J ends were trimmed by 2 bases and 7 bases, with 12 bases remaining between them. CDR3 length: 14 amino acids. The CDR3 coding sequence is TGTGCCAGCAGTTTAGGGTCAGCAGCGCAGCCCCAGCATTTT. The encoded protein is CASSLGSAAQPQHF.

This clonotype was seen a few times. The rearrangement links TRBV7-9 to TRBJ2-2, with 7 nucleotides matching TRBD1. Germline V gene lookup returns CDR1 SEHNR and CDR2 FQNEAQ (reference sequence). The trim removed 5 bases at V and 6 bases at J, leaving 12 bases unmatched. This CDR3 is 16 amino acids long. CDR3 nucleotide sequence: TGTGCCAGCAGCCCCTCCGACAGGGAAGCGGCCGGGGAGCTGTTTTTT. This gives the protein CASSPSDREAAGELFF.

V usage is TRBV5-8 and J usage is TRBJ2-3; 7 bases are a match to TRBD2. Germline V gives CDR1 SGHTS, CDR2 YDEGEE. Germline trimming cut 4 bases from V and 4 bases from J; bases unmatched to any gene: 9. This CDR3 comprises 15 residues. CDR3 amino acids: CASSPGGTYPDTQYF. The CDR3, as DNA: TGTGCCAGCAGCCCCGGGGGGACTTACCCAGATACGCAGTATTTT.

This clonotype showed up just a few times. DNA of the CDR3: TGTGCCAGTAGTAGAACCCTAGGGACGGTGGAGACCCAGTACTTC. This gives the protein CASSRTLGTVETQYF. The genes are TRBV19 and TRBJ2-5; perhaps D is TRBD1 or TRBD2 (5 bases each). The ends were cut back, 4 bases at V and 5 bases at J, with 17 bases in the middle. Germline CDR1 reads LNHDA; CDR2 reads SQIVND (reference sequence). The CDR3 consists of 15 residues.

The chain carries TRBV12-3 or TRBV12-4 and TRBJ1-2; weak D call: TRBD1 (6 bases). Trimming took off 6 bases at V and 4 bases at J, with 21 bases between the two ends. The CDR3 sequence is 16 residues long. The CDR3 coding sequence is TGTGCCAGCAGCCCCGCGGAGGGGGGCAACGGCTATGGCTACACCTTC. Its translation: CASSPAEGGNGYGYTF.

Details on this clonotype: A junction boundary mismatches the germline segment, possibly from a read error. The chain recombines TRBV4-1 with TRBJ2-2; weak D call: TRBD1 (6 bases). The CDR3 consists of 16 residues. Germline-derived CDR1 and CDR2 are MGHRA and YSYEKL. The CDR3 reads CASSQGGQGYTEELFF. Written as DNA, the CDR3 is TGCGCCAGCAGCCAAGGGGGCCAGGGGTACACCGAGGAGCTGTTTTTT.

The chain employs TRBV24-1 and TRBJ2-1, with TRBD1 matching 10 bases. Trimming took 4 bases from V and 6 from J; bases not matched to a gene: 5. CDR1 is KGHDR, CDR2 SFDVKD, per germline. The CDR3 loop spans 15 amino acids. CDR3 amino acids: CATSEAGTGVNEQFF. As DNA, the CDR3 is TGTGCCACCAGTGAAGCCGGGACAGGGGTCAATGAGCAGTTCTTC.

CDR3 protein: CASSRLAGREETQYF. CDR3 DNA sequence: TGTGCCAGCAGCCGTCTAGCGGGTAGGGAAGAGACCCAGTACTTC. The V gene is TRBV14, the J gene TRBJ2-5; 8 bases are a match to TRBD2. CDR3 length: 15 residues. Germline CDR1 reads SGHDN; CDR2 reads FVKESK. Germline trimming cut 4 bases from V and 3 bases from J; bases unmatched to any gene: 7.

This clonotype was found many times. V and J are TRBV7-6 and TRBJ1-1, with 7 bases fitting TRBD1. Germline V CDR1 and CDR2: SGHVS, FNYEAQ. Losses at the gene ends were 5 bases for V and 1 base for J; bases not matched to a gene: 13. CDR3 length: 17 residues. The CDR3 reads CASSITEQGDENTEAFF. The CDR3 nucleotides are TGTGCCAGCAGCATTACCGAGCAGGGGGACGAGAACACTGAAGCTTTCTTT. Full variable domain (missing parts from reference TRBV7-6 and TRBJ1-1): GAGVSQSPRYKVTKRGQDVALRCDPISGHVSLYWYRQALGQGPEFLTYFNYEAQQDKSGLPNDRFSAERPEGSISTLTIQRTEQRDSAMYRCASSITEQGDENTEAFFGQGTRLTVV.

Many counts were recorded for this clonotype. V gene TRBV28 combines with J gene TRBJ2-1; TRBD2 aligns across 9 bases. Trimming cost V 3 bases and J 0 bases; bases outside gene matches: 18. The CDR3 is made up of 21 amino acids. Germline values: CDR1 MDHEN, CDR2 SYDVKM. The CDR3 sequence is CASSFPQSGLAGPSSYNEQFF. CDR3 bases: TGTGCCAGCAGTTTCCCCCAATCCGGCCTAGCGGGGCCGAGCTCCTACAATGAGCAGTTCTTC.

Comment on this clonotype: This may be a read error, as it is one base from a much larger clone. V gene TRBV7-8 combines with J gene TRBJ2-5; D is uncertain. This CDR3 spans 14 amino acids. Germline lookup yields CDR1 SGHVS and CDR2 FQNEAQ. The CDR3 sequence: CVSSPERNQETQYF. Here the CDR3 DNA reads TGTGTCAGCAGCCCCGAGAGGAACCAAGAGACCCAGTACTTC.

This clonotype was seen more than once but under ten times. The chain uses TRBV20-1 and TRBJ2-2; 9 positions match TRBD1. Germline V gene data show CDR1 as DFQATT and CDR2 as SNEGSKA (reference sequence). This CDR3 region has 16 residues. Trimming at V came to 5 bases and at J to 4 bases, leaving 11 bases not matched to a gene. CDR3 sequence reads: CSADLSGQGPTGELFF. CDR3 in DNA: TGCAGTGCTGACCTGTCGGGACAGGGCCCCACCGGGGAGCTGTTTTTT.